These 23 T cell receptor beta chains were all obtained from the same sample, sequenced in a study of cytomegalovirus exposure and HLA in healthy donors. Both 60 Vbeta primers and 13 Jbeta primers went into the PCR. Sequencing was performed with immunoSEQ multiplex PCR; in TCRdb, only in-frame clones are kept and a portion is missing. The table has around 130,000 clones, about 80% seen once. The specimen was PBMCs. These receptors came from a boy between 2 and 15 years old in good health and CMV-seronegative.

This clone was found once. This chain links TRBV29-1 with TRBJ2-7; D is perhaps TRBD2 (6 bases). The CDR3 has 13 amino acids. Trimming took 2 bases from V and 3 from J, leaving 11 bases between them. Germline CDR1 reads SQVTM; CDR2 reads ANQGSEA. The CDR3 is CSVEWGEDYEQYF. In DNA form, the CDR3 reads TGCAGCGTTGAATGGGGGGAGGACTACGAGCAGTACTTC.

This chain links TRBV2 with TRBJ2-5, with 9 bases fitting TRBD2. The DNA matches TRBJ2-7 better at its end, which makes the J call doubtful. CDR3 length: 15 residues. Germline CDR1 and CDR2: SNHLY and FYNNEI. CDR3: CASTVSGGISYEQYF. The CDR3 DNA sequence: TGTGCCAGCACTGTAAGCGGGGGGATATCCTACGAGCAGTACTTC.

This clone was seen a few times. This rearrangement joins TRBV5-1 to TRBJ2-5, with TRBD2 matching over 13 bases. From germline, CDR1 is SGHRS and CDR2 YFSETQ. The CDR3 is 15 residues long. With 1 base clipped from V and 4 bases from J, the junction kept 1 base outside the gene matches. Written as DNA, the CDR3 is TGCGCCAGCAGCTTGACTAGCGGGGGGGCAGAGACCCAGTACTTC. It translates to CASSLTSGGAETQYF.

This chain links TRBV19 with TRBJ2-1; 10 nucleotides align to TRBD2. CDR3 length: 14 residues. With V trimmed by 8 bases and J by 3 bases, 4 bases remained unmatched. The germline V gene encodes CDR1 LNHDA and CDR2 SQIVND (reference sequence). CDR3 protein: CASQTSGDYNEQFF. The CDR3 DNA reads TGTGCCAGTCAAACTAGCGGGGACTACAATGAGCAGTTCTTC.

V gene TRBV30 combines with J gene TRBJ1-1; 11 nucleotides agree with TRBD1. Germline V gene lookup returns CDR1 GTSNPN and CDR2 SVGIG (reference sequence). J lost 4 bases, V lost 4 bases, and 2 bases had no gene match. This CDR3 has 13 residues. In DNA form, the CDR3 reads TGTGCCTGGATAGGGACAGGGGGCACTGAAGCTTTCTTT. This translates into CAWIGTGGTEAFF.

The chain couples TRBV19 to TRBJ2-2, with D perhaps TRBD2 (6 bases). V gave up 5 bases and J gave up 6 bases, with 19 bases separating them. Germline V gene lookup returns CDR1 LNHDA and CDR2 SQIVND (reference sequence). The CDR3 length is 16 residues. Here the CDR3 reads CASSALLAEKAGELFF. The CDR3 coding sequence is TGTGCCAGTAGTGCCCTTTTAGCGGAAAAAGCCGGGGAGCTGTTTTTT.

The gene calls are TRBV7-6 and TRBJ1-1; D uncertain. The germline CDR1 and CDR2 sequences are SGHVS and FNYEAQ. The CDR3 runs 14 residues. V was pared by 8 bases and J by 6 bases, with 19 bases between. CDR3 nucleotide sequence: TGTGCCAGCTTCCCCATTGTGGGAGCGGCTGAAGCTTTCTTT. Translating gives CASFPIVGAAEAFF.

This clone was recorded a few times. The chain is built from TRBV7-8 and TRBJ1-2, with 8 bases that match TRBD1. Germline CDR1 is SGHVS and CDR2 is FQNEAQ. This CDR3 has 15 residues. The V gene end was trimmed by 4 bases and the J gene end by 2 bases; junction bases not matched to a gene: 6. For the CDR3, the DNA is TGTGCCAGCAGCTCTCGGACAGGGCGGAACTATGGCTACACCTTC. This translates into CASSSRTGRNYGYTF.

J is TRBJ2-1 and V is TRBV11-2, with TRBD2 as a possible D gene (6 bases). The CDR3 length is 16 residues. Germline CDR1 and CDR2: SGHAT and FQNNGV. V was shortened by 1 base and J by 3 bases, with 13 bases between the two germline ends. CDR3 sequence (DNA): TGTGCCAGCAGCTTAGGGGGACTTTCCTTCTACAATGAGCAGTTCTTC. It encodes CASSLGGLSFYNEQFF.

V and J are TRBV2 and TRBJ1-2, with D maybe TRBD1 (6 bases). The CDR3 totals 14 residues. CDR1 is SNHLY, CDR2 FYNNEI, per germline. V lost 4 bases and J 6 bases, leaving 15 bases between the germline ends. CDR3 region: CASSGSGDQDGYTF. The CDR3 nucleotides read TGTGCCAGCAGTGGGTCAGGGGATCAAGATGGCTACACCTTC.

The count of this clone is one. The chain recombines TRBV19 with TRBJ2-2; no reliable D call. Deletions cut 3 bases from V and 2 bases from J, with 7 bases between. Germline CDR1 is LNHDA and CDR2 is SQIVND (reference sequence). This CDR3 contains 14 residues. The CDR3 nucleotides are TGTGCCAGTAGTATGGGCAGAAACACCGGGGAGCTGTTTTTT. Translation: CASSMGRNTGELFF.

J is TRBJ2-1 and V is TRBV7-8; perhaps TRBD2 as D (5 bases). Germline V gene sequence: CDR1 SGHVS, CDR2 FQNEAQ. CDR3 length: 15 amino acids. V shed 4 bases and J shed 10 bases, with 20 bases lying between them. The CDR3 loop is CASSSTRILDLEQFF. CDR3 sequence (DNA): TGTGCCAGCAGCTCTACTAGGATCCTTGACTTGGAGCAGTTCTTC.

This clone was picked up one time. V is TRBV6-6 and J is TRBJ2-4; 10 bases are a match to TRBD2. CDR1 and CDR2 (germline): MNHNY, SVGAGI (reference sequence). This CDR3 is built from 15 residues. V dropped 4 bases and J dropped 8; count of bases not matched to a gene: 8. CDR3 loop: CASSSPPSGSDIQYF. The DNA of the CDR3 is TGTGCCAGCAGTTCCCCCCCTAGCGGGAGTGACATTCAGTACTTC.

V is TRBV7-2 and J is TRBJ2-7; TRBD2 agrees at 8 bases. The CDR3 covers 16 residues. Germline CDR1 and CDR2: SGHTA and FQGNSA. Germline trimming cut 5 bases from V and 6 bases from J; bases unmatched to any gene: 15. This chain's CDR3 is CASSLQGPGLGPEQYF. The CDR3 region has the DNA TGTGCCAGCAGCCTTCAGGGACCGGGACTAGGACCCGAGCAGTACTTC.

This chain joins TRBV6-5 and TRBJ1-2; TRBD1 matches at 9 bases. V was pared by 7 bases and J by 8 bases, with 14 bases of the junction left unmatched. The CDR3 is made up of 15 amino acids. Germline V CDR1 and CDR2: MNHEY, SVGAGI. The DNA for the CDR3 is TGTGCCAGCATCGAAGGGGCGACAGGGGGAGGAGGCTACACCTTC. Translation: CASIEGATGGGGYTF.

The rearrangement uses TRBV4-2 and TRBJ1-2, with D possibly being TRBD1 (6 bases). The CDR3 consists of 15 residues. The V end was cut by 1 base, the J end by 4 bases, with 13 bases between. Germline V gene sequence: CDR1 LGHNA, CDR2 YNFKEQ. The CDR3 spells CASSQAFAGAYGYTF. As DNA, the CDR3 is TGTGCCAGCAGCCAAGCGTTTGCAGGGGCCTATGGCTACACCTTC.

The chain combines TRBV30 with TRBJ2-2; 7 nucleotides align to TRBD1. CDR1 GTSNPN and CDR2 SVGIG come from the germline V gene (reference sequence). The V and J ends lost 0 bases and 3 bases, in that order; junction bases with no gene match: 1. The CDR3 runs 14 residues. CDR3 bases: TGTGCCTGGAGTGTGGGACAGTACACCGGGGAGCTGTTTTTT. Amino acids: CAWSVGQYTGELFF.

Here the CDR3 DNA reads TGTGCCAGCAGCACTGACAGTTATAATGAAAAACTGTTTTTT. Its translation: CASSTDSYNEKLFF. J is TRBJ1-4 and V is TRBV4-2; D might be TRBD1 (5 bases). Trimming left V 5 bases short and J 4 bases short, with 11 bases between. In germline, CDR1 is LGHNA, CDR2 YNFKEQ. This CDR3 region has 14 residues.

J is TRBJ1-4 and V is TRBV5-1; TRBD1 aligns across 8 bases. This CDR3 has 15 amino acids. CDR1 is SGHRS and CDR2 is YFSETQ in the germline V gene. After removal of 0 bases from V and 8 bases from J, the junction contained 6 bases not matched to a gene. Here the CDR3 DNA reads TGCGCCAGCAGCTTGGACCGGGACAGGATAGAAAAACTGTTTTTT. Its protein is CASSLDRDRIEKLFF.

The chain has TRBV10-3 and TRBJ1-2, with TRBD1 matching over 7 bases. This CDR3 has 13 residues. J gave up 4 bases and V 7 bases, and 6 bases lay outside the gene matches. CDR1 and CDR2 from the germline V gene are ENHRY and SYGVKD. CDR3 amino acids: CAIKPGTAYGYTF. CDR3 DNA sequence: TGTGCCATCAAGCCCGGGACAGCCTATGGCTACACCTTC.

The V gene is TRBV21-1, the J gene TRBJ2-3; the D call of TRBD1 is as the table states it, not checked on the DNA. TRBV21-1 represents a pseudogene. The CDR3 consists of 13 residues. This CDR3 reads CASSNPGIDTQYF. In nucleotides, the CDR3 is TGTGCCAGCAGCAACCCAGGGATAGATACGCAGTATTTT.

This clone was found a few times. This specimen includes other DNA sequences encoding the same CDR3. The V call is TRBV9, the J call TRBJ1-4; D gene unclear. The CDR3 spans 15 residues. CDR1 and CDR2 (germline): SGDLS, YYNGEE. Trimming left V 0 bases short and J 3 bases short, with 9 bases between. CDR3 protein: CASSVEEGANEKLFF. As DNA, the CDR3 is TGTGCCAGCAGCGTAGAGGAGGGTGCTAATGAAAAACTGTTTTTT.

The chain joins TRBV27 to TRBJ2-5, with TRBD2 matching 11 bases. The CDR3 sequence is 16 residues long. J gave up 11 bases and V 5 bases, and 16 bases lay outside the gene matches. Germline CDR1 and CDR2: MNHEY and SMNVEV (reference sequence). CDR3 in DNA: TGTGCCAGCAGTCCGCTTACTAGCGGGGGCCCCTGGGAGCAGTACTTC. This encodes CASSPLTSGGPWEQYF.